A single sample is the source of the 10 T cell receptor beta chains below, sequenced in a study of regulatory T cells in long-lasting Graves disease. Libraries of TCR beta came from iRepertoire HTBI primers plus Arm-PCR of CDR3 regions. TCRdb used MiXCR to reprocess the multiplex PCR reads, holding one entry per CDR3 protein. The profile shows approximately 440,000 distinct CDR3 sequences, around a quarter of them singletons. Stated time point: persistent/refractory GD, antithyroid drugs over 5 years with positive TRAb. From PBMCs, RNA was extracted and then used to make the TCR library. The material was peripheral blood mononuclear cells (PBMCs), obtained when the disease was refractory, from a patient treated with antithyroid drugs. The origin of the receptors is a female donor with Graves disease.

Only a few counts were recorded for this clonotype. This chain connects TRBV10-3 to TRBJ2-2; 8 nucleotides agree with TRBD2. The V and J ends lost 10 bases and 3 bases, in that order; junction bases with no gene match: 4. This CDR3 is 13 amino acids long. Germline CDR1 reads ENHRY; CDR2 reads SYGVKD. CDR3 in amino acids: CATREGDTGELFF. CDR3 sequence (DNA): TGTGCCACACGGGAGGGCGACACCGGGGAGCTGTTTTTT.

This clonotype was observed many times. The rearrangement links TRBV7-2 to TRBJ2-5, with a tentative D call TRBD1 (6 bases). The CDR3 totals 15 residues. The germline gives CDR1 SGHTA, CDR2 FQGNSA. V lost 3 bases, J lost 2 bases, and 13 bases lay in between. The CDR3, as DNA: TGTGCCAGCAGCTTCCCGGGACAAGGACAAGAGACCCAGTACTTC. It encodes CASSFPGQGQETQYF. Looking up the rest from reference TRBV7-2 and TRBJ2-5 gives the full variable domain: GAGVSQSPSNKVTEKGKDVELRCDPISGHTALYWYRQSLGQGLEFLIYFQGNSAPDKSGLPSDRFSAERTGGSVSTLTIQRTQQEDSAVYLCASSFPGQGQETQYFGPGTRLLVL.

This clonotype was seen many times. The gene calls are TRBV7-2 and TRBJ2-7; 9 bases match TRBD2. Trimming took 2 bases from V and 4 from J; bases not matched to a gene: 9. CDR1 and CDR2 (germline): SGHTA, FQGNSA. This CDR3 is 16 amino acids long. Here the CDR3 DNA reads TGTGCCAGCAGCTTAAATTATGGCGGGAGGGGTTACGAGCAGTACTTC. As protein: CASSLNYGGRGYEQYF.

V is TRBV5-1 and J is TRBJ1-1; D uncertain. Trimming left V 0 bases short and J 2 bases short, with 11 bases between. Germline-derived CDR1 and CDR2 are SGHRS and YFSETQ. CDR3 length: 15 amino acids. CDR3 amino acids: CASSLDNQPNTEAFF. The CDR3, as DNA: TGCGCCAGCAGCTTGGACAACCAACCAAACACTGAAGCTTTCTTT.

The rearrangement joins TRBV6-1 to TRBJ1-1; 8 bases are a match to TRBD1. The CDR3 runs 16 residues. J was trimmed by 5 bases and V by 7 bases; bases with no gene match: 15. Germline assignment: CDR1 MNHNS and CDR2 SASEGT. In DNA, the CDR3 is TGTGCCAGCACCCTACCCCTCCCAGGGGGCGATACTGAAGCTTTCTTT. It specifies CASTLPLPGGDTEAFF.

Ten or more counts support this clonotype. V and J are TRBV28 and TRBJ1-4; 9 bases match TRBD1. Germline-derived CDR1 and CDR2 are MDHEN and SYDVKM. There are 17 residues in the CDR3. Trimming took 6 bases from V and 4 from J; bases not matched to a gene: 12. The CDR3 region has the DNA TGTGCCAGCAGGCCATTGTGGACAGGGGATAATAATGAAAAACTGTTTTTT. It codes for CASRPLWTGDNNEKLFF.

This chain links TRBV20-1 with TRBJ1-4; 7 bases match TRBD1. Germline lookup yields CDR1 DFQATT and CDR2 SNEGSKA (reference sequence). The CDR3 consists of 13 residues. V trimming: 5 bases; J trimming: 4 bases; junction bases outside the gene matches: 4. CDR3 sequence (DNA): TGCAGTGCTGAGACAGGGTATAATGAAAAACTGTTTTTT. Translation gives CSAETGYNEKLFF.

This clonotype was seen a few times. The rearrangement links TRBV29-1 to TRBJ1-1, with a possible D match to TRBD1 (5 bases). This CDR3 has 14 residues. Deletions cut 1 base from V and 1 base from J, with 10 bases between. Germline V gene data show CDR1 as SQVTM and CDR2 as ANQGSEA. As DNA, the CDR3 is TGCAGCGTTGAAGGGCAGGGACCGAACACTGAAGCTTTCTTT. This codes for CSVEGQGPNTEAFF.

In this sample, this clonotype turned up many times. The J gene is TRBJ1-2, the V gene TRBV29-1, with TRBD1 identical over 7 bases. Germline CDR1 SQVTM, CDR2 ANQGSEA. The CDR3 has 13 residues. Trimming at V came to 3 bases and at J to 3 bases, leaving 4 bases not matched to a gene. The CDR3 reads CSVDSGTDYGYTF. CDR3 sequence (DNA): TGCAGCGTTGACTCTGGGACAGACTATGGCTACACCTTC.

This chain uses TRBV7-2 with TRBJ1-2; TRBD1 matches at 7 bases. The CDR3 spans 13 residues. Trimming removed 4 bases from V and 7 bases from J; junction bases left unmatched: 6. The V gene's germline CDR1 is SGHTA and CDR2 FQGNSA. The CDR3 DNA reads as TGTGCCAGCAGCTACGACAGGGAGATTGGCTACACCTTC. Its translation: CASSYDREIGYTF. Full variable domain (outside the CDR3, taken from reference TRBV7-2 and TRBJ1-2): GAGVSQSPSNKVTEKGKDVELRCDPISGHTALYWYRQSLGQGLEFLIYFQGNSAPDKSGLPSDRFSAERTGGSVSTLTIQRTQQEDSAVYLCASSYDREIGYTFGSGTRLTVV.